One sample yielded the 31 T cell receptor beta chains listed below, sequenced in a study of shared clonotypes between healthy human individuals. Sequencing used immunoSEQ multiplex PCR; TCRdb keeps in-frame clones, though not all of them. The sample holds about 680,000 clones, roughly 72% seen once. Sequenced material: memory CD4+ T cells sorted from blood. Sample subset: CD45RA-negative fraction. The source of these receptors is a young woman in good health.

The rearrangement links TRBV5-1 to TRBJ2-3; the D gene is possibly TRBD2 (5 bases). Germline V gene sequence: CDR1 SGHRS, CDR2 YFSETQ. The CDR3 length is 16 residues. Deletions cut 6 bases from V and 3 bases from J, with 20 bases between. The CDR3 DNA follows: TGCGCCAGCAAGGTTACCACAAAAACGGGAACAGATACGCAGTATTTT. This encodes CASKVTTKTGTDTQYF.

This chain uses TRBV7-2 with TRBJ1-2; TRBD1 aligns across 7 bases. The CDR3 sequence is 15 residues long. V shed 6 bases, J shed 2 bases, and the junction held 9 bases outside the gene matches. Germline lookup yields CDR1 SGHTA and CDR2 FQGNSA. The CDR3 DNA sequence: TGTGCCAGCAGGAAGATGGGACAGACGAACTATGGCTACACCTTC. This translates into CASRKMGQTNYGYTF.

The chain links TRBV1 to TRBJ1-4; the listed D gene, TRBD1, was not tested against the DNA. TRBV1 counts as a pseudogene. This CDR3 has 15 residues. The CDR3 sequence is CTSSQTFHRNEKLFF. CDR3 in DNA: TGCACCAGCAGCCAAACCTTCCACAGGAATGAAAAACTGTTTTTT.

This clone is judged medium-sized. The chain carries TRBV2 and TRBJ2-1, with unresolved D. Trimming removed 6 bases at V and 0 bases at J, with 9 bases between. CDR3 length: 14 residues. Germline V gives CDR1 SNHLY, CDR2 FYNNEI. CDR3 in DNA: TGTGCCAGCAGACTAAGACTCTCCTACAATGAGCAGTTCTTC. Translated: CASRLRLSYNEQFF.

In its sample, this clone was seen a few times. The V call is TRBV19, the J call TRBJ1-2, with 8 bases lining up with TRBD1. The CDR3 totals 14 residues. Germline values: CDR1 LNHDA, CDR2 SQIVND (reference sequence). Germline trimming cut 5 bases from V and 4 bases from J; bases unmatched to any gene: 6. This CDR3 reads CASSAQTGVYGYTF. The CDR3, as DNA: TGTGCCAGTAGTGCCCAGACAGGGGTCTATGGCTACACCTTC.

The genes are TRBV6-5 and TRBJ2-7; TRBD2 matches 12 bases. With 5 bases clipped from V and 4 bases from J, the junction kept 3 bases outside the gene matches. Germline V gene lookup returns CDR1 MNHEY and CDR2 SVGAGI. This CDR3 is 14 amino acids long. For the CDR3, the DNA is TGTGCCAGCAGTAAGGGACTAGCGGGTTACGAGCAGTACTTC. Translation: CASSKGLAGYEQYF.

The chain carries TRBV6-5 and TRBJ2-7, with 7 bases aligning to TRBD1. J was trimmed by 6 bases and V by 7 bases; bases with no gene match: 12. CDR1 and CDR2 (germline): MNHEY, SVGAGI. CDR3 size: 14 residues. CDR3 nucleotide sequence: TGTGCCAGCAATCGACAGGGAAGCAACCGCGAGCAGTACTTC. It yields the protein CASNRQGSNREQYF.

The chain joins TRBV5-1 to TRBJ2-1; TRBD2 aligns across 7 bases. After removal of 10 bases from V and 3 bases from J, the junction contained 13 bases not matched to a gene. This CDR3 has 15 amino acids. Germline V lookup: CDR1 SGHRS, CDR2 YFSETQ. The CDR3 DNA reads TGCGCCCCCCCAAGGAGGCTAGCGGACTACAATGAGCAGTTCTTC. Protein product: CAPPRRLADYNEQFF.

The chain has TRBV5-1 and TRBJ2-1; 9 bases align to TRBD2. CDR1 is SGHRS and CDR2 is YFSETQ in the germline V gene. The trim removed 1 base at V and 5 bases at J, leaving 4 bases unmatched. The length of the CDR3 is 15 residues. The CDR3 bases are TGCGCCAGCAGCTTGCGGCTAGCGGGGCACAATGAGCAGTTCTTC. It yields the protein CASSLRLAGHNEQFF. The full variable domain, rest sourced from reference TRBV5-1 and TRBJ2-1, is KAGVTQTPRYLIKTRGQQVTLSCSPISGHRSVSWYQQTPGQGLQFLFEYFSETQRNKGNFPGRFSGRQFSNSRSEMNVSTLELGDSALYLCASSLRLAGHNEQFFGPGTRLTVL.

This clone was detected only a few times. In DNA, the CDR3 is TGCAGCGTTTCTTATTCCACCTACACCGGGGAGCTGTTTTTT. Amino acids: CSVSYSTYTGELFF. The J gene is TRBJ2-2, the V gene TRBV29-1, with unresolved D. V lost 5 bases and J lost 3, with 13 bases in between. The germline CDR1 and CDR2 sequences are SQVTM and ANQGSEA. This CDR3 has 14 amino acids.

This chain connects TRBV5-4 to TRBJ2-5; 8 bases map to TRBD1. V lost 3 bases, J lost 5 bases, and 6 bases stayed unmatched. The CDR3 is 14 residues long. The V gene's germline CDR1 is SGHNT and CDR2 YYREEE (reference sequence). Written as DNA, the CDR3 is TGTGCCAGCAGCTCACGGACAGGGCATGAGACCCAGTACTTC. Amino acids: CASSSRTGHETQYF.

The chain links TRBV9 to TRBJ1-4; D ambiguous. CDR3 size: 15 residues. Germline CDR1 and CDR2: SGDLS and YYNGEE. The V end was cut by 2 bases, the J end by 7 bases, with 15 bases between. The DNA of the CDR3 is TGTGCCAGCAGCGTTCCTTATTGGAGCTCTGAAAAACTGTTTTTT. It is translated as CASSVPYWSSEKLFF.

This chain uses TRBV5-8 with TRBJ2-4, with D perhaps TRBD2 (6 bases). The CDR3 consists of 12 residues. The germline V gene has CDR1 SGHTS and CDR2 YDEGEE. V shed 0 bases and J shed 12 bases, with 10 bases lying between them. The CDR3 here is CASSLGGVAQYF. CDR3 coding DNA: TGTGCCAGCAGCTTGGGCGGGGTGGCTCAGTACTTC.

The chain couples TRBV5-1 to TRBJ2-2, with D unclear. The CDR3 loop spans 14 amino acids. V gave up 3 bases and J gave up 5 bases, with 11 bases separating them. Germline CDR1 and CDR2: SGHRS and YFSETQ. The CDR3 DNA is TGCGCCAGCAGCTCGGCCCAGAGTACCGGGGAGCTGTTTTTT. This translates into CASSSAQSTGELFF.

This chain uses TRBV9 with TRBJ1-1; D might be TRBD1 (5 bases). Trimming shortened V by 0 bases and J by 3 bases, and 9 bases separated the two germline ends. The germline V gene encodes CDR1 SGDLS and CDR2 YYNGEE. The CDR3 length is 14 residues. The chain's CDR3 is CASSVVRGYTEAFF. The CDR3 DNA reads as TGTGCCAGCAGCGTAGTTCGGGGCTACACTGAAGCTTTCTTT.

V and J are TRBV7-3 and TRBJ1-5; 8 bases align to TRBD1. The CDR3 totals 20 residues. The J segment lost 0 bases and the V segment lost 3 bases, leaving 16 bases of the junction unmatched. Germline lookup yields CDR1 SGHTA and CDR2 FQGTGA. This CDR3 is CASSFLGDSQGAHSNQPQHF. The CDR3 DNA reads TGTGCCAGCAGCTTTCTGGGGGACAGCCAGGGGGCTCATAGCAATCAGCCCCAGCATTTT.

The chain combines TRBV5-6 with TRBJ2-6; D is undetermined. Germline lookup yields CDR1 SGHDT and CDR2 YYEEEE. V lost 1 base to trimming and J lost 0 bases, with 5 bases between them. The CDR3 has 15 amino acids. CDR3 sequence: CASSLSSSGANVLTF. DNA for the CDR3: TGTGCCAGCAGCTTGTCGTCCTCTGGGGCCAACGTCCTGACTTTC.

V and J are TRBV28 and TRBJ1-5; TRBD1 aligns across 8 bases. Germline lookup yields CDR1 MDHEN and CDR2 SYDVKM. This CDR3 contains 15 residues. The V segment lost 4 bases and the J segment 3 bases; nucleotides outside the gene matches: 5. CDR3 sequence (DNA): TGTGCCAGCAGTTCAGGGGGCCGGATCAATCAGCCCCAGCATTTT. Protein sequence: CASSSGGRINQPQHF.

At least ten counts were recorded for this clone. CDR3 residues: CASSPGLAQETQYF. The CDR3, as DNA: TGTGCCAGCAGCCCAGGACTAGCCCAAGAGACCCAGTACTTC. The chain carries TRBV11-2 and TRBJ2-5; 8 nucleotides agree with TRBD2. The CDR3 is 14 amino acids. V shed 5 bases, J shed 1 base, and the junction held 3 bases outside the gene matches. Per the germline V gene, CDR1 is SGHAT and CDR2 is FQNNGV.

The CDR3 spells CASSLVADETEAFF. The CDR3 region has the DNA TGCGCCAGCAGCTTGGTCGCGGATGAGACTGAAGCTTTCTTT. J is TRBJ1-1 and V is TRBV5-1; no reliable D call. Germline lookup yields CDR1 SGHRS and CDR2 YFSETQ. Trimming shortened V by 0 bases and J by 5 bases, and 11 bases separated the two germline ends. The CDR3 consists of 14 residues.

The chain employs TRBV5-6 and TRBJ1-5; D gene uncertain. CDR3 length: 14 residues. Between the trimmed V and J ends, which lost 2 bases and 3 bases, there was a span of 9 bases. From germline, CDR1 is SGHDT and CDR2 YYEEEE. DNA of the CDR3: TGTGCCAGCAGCTTCGGGCAGGACAATCAGCCCCAGCATTTT. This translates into CASSFGQDNQPQHF. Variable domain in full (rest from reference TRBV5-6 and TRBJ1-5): DAGVTQSPTHLIKTRGQQVTLRCSPKSGHDTVSWYQQALGQGPQFIFQYYEEEERQRGNFPDRFSGHQFPNYSSELNVNALLLGDSALYLCASSFGQDNQPQHFGDGTRLSIL.

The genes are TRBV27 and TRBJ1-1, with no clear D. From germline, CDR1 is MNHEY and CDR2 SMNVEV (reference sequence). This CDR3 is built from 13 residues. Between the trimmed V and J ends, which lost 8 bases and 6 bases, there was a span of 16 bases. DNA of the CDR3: TGTGCCAGCTCACCGGTGTTGAGGTCTGAAGCTTTCTTT. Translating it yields CASSPVLRSEAFF.

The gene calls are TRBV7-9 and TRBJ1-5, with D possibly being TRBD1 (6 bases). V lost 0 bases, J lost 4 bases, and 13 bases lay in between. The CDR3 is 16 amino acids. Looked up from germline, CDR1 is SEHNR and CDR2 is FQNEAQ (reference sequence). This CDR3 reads CASSLAFQGQNQPQHF. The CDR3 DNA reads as TGTGCCAGCAGCTTAGCGTTTCAGGGACAAAATCAGCCCCAGCATTTT.

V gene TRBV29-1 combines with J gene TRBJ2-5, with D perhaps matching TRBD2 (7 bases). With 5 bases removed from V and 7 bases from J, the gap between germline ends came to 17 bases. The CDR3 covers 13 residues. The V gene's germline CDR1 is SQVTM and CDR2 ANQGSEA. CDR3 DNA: TGCAGCGTTAATTGGGGGGGCGAGGGGACCCAGTACTTC. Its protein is CSVNWGGEGTQYF.

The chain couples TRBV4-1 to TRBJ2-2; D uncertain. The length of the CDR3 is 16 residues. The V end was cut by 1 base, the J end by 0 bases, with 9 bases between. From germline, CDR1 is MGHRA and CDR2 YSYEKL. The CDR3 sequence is CASSQGLRSNTGELFF. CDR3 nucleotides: TGCGCCAGCAGCCAAGGACTCCGTTCGAACACCGGGGAGCTGTTTTTT.

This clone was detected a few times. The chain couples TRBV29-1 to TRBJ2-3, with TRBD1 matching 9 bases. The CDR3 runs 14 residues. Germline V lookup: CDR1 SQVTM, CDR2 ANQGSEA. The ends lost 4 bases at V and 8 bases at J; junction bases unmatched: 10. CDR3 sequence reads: CSVVGDRELGTQYF. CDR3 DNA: TGCAGCGTTGTAGGGGACAGGGAGTTGGGTACGCAGTATTTT.

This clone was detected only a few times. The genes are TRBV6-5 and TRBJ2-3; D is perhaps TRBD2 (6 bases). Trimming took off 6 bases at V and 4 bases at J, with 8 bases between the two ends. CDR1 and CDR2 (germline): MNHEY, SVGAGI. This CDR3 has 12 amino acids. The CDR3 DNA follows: TGTGCCAGCAGGACGGGGGCAGATACGCAGTATTTT. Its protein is CASRTGADTQYF.

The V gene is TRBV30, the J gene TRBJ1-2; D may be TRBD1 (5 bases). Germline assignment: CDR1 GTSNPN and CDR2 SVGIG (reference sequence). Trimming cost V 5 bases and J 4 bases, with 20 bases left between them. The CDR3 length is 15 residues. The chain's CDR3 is CAWVGRGRDPYGYTF. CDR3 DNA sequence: TGTGCCTGGGTGGGACGAGGGCGGGACCCCTATGGCTACACCTTC.

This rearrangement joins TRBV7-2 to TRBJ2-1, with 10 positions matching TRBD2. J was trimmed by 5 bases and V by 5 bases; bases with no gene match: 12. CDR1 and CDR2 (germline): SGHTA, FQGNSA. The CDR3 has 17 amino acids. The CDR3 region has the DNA TGTGCCAGCAGCGCAGGATTAGCGGGAGGCGGTAACAATGAGCAGTTCTTC. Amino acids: CASSAGLAGGGNNEQFF. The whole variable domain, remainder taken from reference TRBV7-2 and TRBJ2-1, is GAGVSQSPSNKVTEKGKDVELRCDPISGHTALYWYRQSLGQGLEFLIYFQGNSAPDKSGLPSDRFSAERTGGSVSTLTIQRTQQEDSAVYLCASSAGLAGGGNNEQFFGPGTRLTVL.

DNA of the CDR3: TGTGCCAGCAGCAGAAATCGACAGGGCGCTTTCTTT. It yields the protein CASSRNRQGAFF. The chain employs TRBV5-6 and TRBJ1-1; 7 bases are shared with TRBD1. This CDR3 has 12 amino acids. V was pared by 4 bases and J by 11 bases, with 8 bases of the junction left unmatched. The germline gives CDR1 SGHDT, CDR2 YYEEEE.

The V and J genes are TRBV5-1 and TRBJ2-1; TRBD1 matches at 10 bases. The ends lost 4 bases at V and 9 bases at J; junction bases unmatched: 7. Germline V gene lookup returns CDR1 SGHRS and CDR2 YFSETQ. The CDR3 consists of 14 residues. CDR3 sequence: CASSPGTGVTEQFF. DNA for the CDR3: TGCGCCAGCAGCCCCGGGACAGGGGTGACTGAGCAGTTCTTC.